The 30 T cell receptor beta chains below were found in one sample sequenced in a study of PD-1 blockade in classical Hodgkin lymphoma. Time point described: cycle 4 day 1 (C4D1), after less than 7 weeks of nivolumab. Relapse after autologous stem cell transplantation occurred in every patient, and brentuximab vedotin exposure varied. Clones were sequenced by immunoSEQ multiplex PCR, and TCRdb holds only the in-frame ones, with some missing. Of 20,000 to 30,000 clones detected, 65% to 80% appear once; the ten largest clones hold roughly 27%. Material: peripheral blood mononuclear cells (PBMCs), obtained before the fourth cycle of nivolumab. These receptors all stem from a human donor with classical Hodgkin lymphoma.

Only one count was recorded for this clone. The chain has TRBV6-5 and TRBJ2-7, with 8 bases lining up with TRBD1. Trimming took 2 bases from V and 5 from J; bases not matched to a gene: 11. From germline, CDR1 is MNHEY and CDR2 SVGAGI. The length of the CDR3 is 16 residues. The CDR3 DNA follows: TGTGCCAGCAGTTACCGAGCTGGACAGGGTATGCACGAGCAGTACTTC. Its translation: CASSYRAGQGMHEQYF.

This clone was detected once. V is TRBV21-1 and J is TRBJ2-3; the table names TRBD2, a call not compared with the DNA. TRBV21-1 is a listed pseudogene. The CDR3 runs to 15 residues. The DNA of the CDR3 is TGTGCCAGCAGCGGAGTAGCTCGCCACACAGATACGCAGTATTTT. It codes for CASSGVARHTDTQYF.

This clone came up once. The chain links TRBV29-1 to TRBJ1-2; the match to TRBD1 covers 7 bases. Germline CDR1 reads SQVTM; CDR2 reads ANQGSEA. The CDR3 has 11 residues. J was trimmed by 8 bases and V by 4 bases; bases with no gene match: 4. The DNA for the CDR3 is TGCAGCGTTGTACAGGGGAGAGGCTACACCTTC. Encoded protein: CSVVQGRGYTF.

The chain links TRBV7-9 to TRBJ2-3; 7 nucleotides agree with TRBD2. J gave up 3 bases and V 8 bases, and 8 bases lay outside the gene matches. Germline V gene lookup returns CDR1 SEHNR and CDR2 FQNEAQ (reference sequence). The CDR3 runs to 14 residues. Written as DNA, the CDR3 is TGTGCCAGCGGCGGACTAGTGACGACAGATACGCAGTATTTT. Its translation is CASGGLVTTDTQYF.

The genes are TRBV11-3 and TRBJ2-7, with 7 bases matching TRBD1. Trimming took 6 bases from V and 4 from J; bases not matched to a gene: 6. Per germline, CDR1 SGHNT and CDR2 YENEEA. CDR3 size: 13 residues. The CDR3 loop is CASSSGQNYEQYF. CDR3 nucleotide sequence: TGTGCCAGCAGTTCGGGACAGAATTACGAGCAGTACTTC.

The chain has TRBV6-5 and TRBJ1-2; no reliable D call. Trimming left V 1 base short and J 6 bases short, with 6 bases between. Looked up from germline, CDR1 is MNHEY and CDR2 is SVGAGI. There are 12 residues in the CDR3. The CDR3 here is CASSYLGDGYTF. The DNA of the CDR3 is TGTGCCAGCAGTTACTTAGGCGATGGCTACACCTTC.

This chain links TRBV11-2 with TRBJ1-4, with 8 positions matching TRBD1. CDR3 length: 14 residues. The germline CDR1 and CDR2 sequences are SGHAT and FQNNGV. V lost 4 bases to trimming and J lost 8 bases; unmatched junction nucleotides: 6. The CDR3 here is CASSYGQGAEKLFF. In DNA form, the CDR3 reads TGTGCCAGCAGCTACGGACAGGGCGCCGAAAAACTGTTTTTT.

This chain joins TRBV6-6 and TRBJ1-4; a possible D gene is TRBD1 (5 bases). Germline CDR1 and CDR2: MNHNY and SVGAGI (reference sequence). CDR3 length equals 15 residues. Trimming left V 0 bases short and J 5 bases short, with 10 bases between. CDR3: CASSYSGTVNEKLFF. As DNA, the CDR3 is TGTGCCAGCAGTTACTCGGGGACGGTGAATGAAAAACTGTTTTTT.

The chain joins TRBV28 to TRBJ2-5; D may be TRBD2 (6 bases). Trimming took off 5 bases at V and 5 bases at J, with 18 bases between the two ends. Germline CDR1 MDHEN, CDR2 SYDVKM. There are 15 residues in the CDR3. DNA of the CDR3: TGTGCCAGCAGTCTTTCTAGCGCTTCTCAGGAGACCCAGTACTTC. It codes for CASSLSSASQETQYF.

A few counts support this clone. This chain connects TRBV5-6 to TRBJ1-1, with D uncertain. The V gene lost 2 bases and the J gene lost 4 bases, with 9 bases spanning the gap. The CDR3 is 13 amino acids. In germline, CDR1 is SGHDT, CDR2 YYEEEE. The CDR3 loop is CASSLAGPTEAFF. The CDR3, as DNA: TGTGCCAGCAGCTTAGCAGGTCCCACTGAAGCTTTCTTT. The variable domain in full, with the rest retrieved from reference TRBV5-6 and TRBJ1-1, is DAGVTQSPTHLIKTRGQQVTLRCSPKSGHDTVSWYQQALGQGPQFIFQYYEEEERQRGNFPDRFSGHQFPNYSSELNVNALLLGDSALYLCASSLAGPTEAFFGQGTRLTVV.

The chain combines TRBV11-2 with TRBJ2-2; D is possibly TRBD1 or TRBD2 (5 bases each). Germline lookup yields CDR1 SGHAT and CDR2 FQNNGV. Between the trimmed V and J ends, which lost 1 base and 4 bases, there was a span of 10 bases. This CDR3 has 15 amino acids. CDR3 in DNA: TGTGCCAGCAGCTTAGGAGGGGTCCGCACCGGGGAGCTGTTTTTT. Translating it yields CASSLGGVRTGELFF.

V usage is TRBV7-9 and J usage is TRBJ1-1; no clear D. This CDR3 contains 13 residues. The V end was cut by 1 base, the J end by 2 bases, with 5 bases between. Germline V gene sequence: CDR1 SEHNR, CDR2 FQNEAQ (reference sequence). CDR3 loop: CASSLEPNTEAFF. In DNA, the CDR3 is TGTGCCAGCAGCTTAGAACCAAACACTGAAGCTTTCTTT.

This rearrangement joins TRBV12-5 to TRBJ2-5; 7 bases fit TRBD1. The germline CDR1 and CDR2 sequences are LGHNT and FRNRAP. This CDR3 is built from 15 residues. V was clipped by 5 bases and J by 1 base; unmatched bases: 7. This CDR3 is CASGRDSASQETQYF. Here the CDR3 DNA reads TGTGCTAGTGGTCGGGACAGTGCTTCCCAAGAGACCCAGTACTTC. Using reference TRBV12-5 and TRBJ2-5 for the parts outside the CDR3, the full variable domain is DARVTQTPRHKVTEMGQEVTMRCQPILGHNTVFWYRQTMMQGLELLAYFRNRAPLDDSGMPKDRFSAEMPDATLATLKIQPSEPRDSAVYFCASGRDSASQETQYFGPGTRLLVL.

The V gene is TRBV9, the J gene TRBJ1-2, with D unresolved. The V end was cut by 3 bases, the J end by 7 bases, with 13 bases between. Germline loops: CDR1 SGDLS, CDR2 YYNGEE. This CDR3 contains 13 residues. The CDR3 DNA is TGTGCCAGCAGCGCGAGGGAGGGAAGTGGCTACACCTTC. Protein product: CASSAREGSGYTF.

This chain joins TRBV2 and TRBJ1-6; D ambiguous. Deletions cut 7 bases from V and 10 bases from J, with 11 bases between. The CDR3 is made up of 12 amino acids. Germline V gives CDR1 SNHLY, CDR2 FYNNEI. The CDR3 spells CASKLDLSPLHF. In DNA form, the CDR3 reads TGTGCCAGCAAGCTGGACCTATCACCCCTCCACTTT.

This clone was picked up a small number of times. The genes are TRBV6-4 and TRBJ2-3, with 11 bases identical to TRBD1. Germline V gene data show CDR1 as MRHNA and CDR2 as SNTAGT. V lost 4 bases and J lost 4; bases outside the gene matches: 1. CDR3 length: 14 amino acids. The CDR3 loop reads CASSGGQGADTQYF. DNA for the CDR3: TGTGCCAGCAGTGGGGGACAGGGGGCAGATACGCAGTATTTT.

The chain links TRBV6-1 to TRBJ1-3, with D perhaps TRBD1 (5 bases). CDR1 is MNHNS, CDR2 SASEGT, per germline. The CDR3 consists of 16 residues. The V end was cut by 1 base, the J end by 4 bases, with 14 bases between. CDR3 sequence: CASSEGGSVGGNTIYF. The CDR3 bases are TGTGCCAGCAGTGAAGGGGGCAGCGTCGGGGGAAACACCATATATTTT.

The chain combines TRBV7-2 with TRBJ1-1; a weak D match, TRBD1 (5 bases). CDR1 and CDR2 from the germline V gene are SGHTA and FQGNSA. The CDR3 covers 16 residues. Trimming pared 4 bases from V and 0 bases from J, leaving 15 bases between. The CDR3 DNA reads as TGTGCCAGCAGCTCCCGAGGGGCAGGATTGAACACTGAAGCTTTCTTT. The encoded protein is CASSSRGAGLNTEAFF.

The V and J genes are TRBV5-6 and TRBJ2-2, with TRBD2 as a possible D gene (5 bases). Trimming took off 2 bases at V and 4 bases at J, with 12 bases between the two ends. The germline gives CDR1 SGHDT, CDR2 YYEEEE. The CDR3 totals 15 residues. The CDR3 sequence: CASSFGVQGTGELFF. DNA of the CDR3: TGTGCCAGCAGCTTCGGGGTTCAAGGCACCGGGGAGCTGTTTTTT.

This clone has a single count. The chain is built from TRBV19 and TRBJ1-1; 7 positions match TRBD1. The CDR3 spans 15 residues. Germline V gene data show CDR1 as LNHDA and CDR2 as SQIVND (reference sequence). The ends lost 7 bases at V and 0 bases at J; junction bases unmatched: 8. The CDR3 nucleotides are TGTGCCAGTATCAGTTTACAGGGGATGAACACTGAAGCTTTCTTT. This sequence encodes CASISLQGMNTEAFF.

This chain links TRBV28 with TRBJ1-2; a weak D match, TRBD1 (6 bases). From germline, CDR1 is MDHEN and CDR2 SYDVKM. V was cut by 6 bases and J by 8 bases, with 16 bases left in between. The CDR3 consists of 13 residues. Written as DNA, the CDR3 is TGTGCCAGCAGAGTAACAGGGTTCAACGGCTACACCTTC. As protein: CASRVTGFNGYTF.

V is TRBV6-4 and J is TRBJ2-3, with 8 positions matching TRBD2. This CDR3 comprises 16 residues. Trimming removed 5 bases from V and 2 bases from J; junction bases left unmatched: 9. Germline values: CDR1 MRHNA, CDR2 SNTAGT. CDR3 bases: TGTGCCAGCAGTCAAACGGGGGGGGCCTCCACAGATACGCAGTATTTT. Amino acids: CASSQTGGASTDTQYF.

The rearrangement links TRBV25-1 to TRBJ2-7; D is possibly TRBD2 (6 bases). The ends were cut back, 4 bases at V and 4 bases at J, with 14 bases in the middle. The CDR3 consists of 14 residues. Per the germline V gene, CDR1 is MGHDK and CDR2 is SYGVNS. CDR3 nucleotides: TGTGCCAGCAGTGTCGGGGACTGGCCTTACGAGCAGTACTTC. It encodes CASSVGDWPYEQYF.

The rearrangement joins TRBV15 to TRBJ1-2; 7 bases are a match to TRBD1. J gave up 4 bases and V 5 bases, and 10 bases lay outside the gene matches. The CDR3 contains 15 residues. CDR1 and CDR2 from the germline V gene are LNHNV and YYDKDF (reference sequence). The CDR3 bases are TGTGCCACCAGCCTCCAGGGGGGCAAAGGCTATGGCTACACCTTC. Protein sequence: CATSLQGGKGYGYTF.

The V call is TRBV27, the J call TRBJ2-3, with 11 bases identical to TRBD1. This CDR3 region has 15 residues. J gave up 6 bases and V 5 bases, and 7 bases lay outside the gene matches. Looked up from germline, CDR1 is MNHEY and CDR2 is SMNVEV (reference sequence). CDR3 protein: CASSPGTGGKDTQYF. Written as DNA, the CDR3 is TGTGCCAGCAGTCCCGGGACAGGGGGTAAGGATACGCAGTATTTT.

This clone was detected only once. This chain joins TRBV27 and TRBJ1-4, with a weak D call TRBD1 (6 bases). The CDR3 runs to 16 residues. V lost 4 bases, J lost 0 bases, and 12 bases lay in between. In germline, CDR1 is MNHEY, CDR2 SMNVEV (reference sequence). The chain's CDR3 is CASSYRVSATNEKLFF. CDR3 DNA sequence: TGTGCCAGCAGTTACAGGGTTTCGGCAACTAATGAAAAACTGTTTTTT.

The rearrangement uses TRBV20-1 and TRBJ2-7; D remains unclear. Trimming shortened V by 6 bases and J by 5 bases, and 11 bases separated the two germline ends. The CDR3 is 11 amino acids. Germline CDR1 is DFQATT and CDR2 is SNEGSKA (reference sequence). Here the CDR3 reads CSATPGHEQYV. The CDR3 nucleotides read TGCAGTGCAACCCCAGGTCACGAGCAGTACGTC.

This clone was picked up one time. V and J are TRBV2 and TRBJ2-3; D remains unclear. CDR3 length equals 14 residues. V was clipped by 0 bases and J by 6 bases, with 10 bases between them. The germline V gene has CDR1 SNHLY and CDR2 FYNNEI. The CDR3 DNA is TGTGCCAGCAGTGAAGCCTTGTGGCAGGATACGCAGTATTTT. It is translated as CASSEALWQDTQYF.

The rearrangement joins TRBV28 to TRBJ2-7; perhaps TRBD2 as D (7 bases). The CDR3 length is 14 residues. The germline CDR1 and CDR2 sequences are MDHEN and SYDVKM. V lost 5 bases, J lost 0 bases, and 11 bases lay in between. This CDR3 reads CASSPGGSSYEQYF. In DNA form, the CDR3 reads TGTGCCAGCAGTCCGGGGGGCAGCTCCTACGAGCAGTACTTC.

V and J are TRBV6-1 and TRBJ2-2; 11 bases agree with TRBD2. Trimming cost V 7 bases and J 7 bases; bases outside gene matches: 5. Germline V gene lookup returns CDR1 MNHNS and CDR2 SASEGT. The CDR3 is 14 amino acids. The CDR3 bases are TGTGCCAGCATTCAACTAGCGGGGGACGGGGAGCTGTTTTTT. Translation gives CASIQLAGDGELFF.